Included here is one T cell receptor (beta chain) sequence, with context. What it binds is not known. This specimen comes from a study of T cell repertoires and HLA-DP antigens. V gave up 9 bases and J gave up 3 bases; unmatched junction bases: 8. Germline V gives CDR1 SGHRS, CDR2 YFSETQ. The CDR3 length is 15 residues. Untouched CD4+ T cells were bead-isolated at about 97.7% purity. The PCR primers covered 54 TRBV and 13 TRBJ segments. Sequencing was performed with immunoSEQ multiplex PCR; in TCRdb, only in-frame clones are kept and a portion is missing. The sample consists of about 73,000 clones, around 80% of them appearing once.

Sequencing was performed on CD4+ T cells from PBMCs. The sequence was obtained from a man between 60 and 75 years old in good health and CMV-seronegative. J is TRBJ2-2 and V is TRBV5-1, with TRBD2 matching 10 bases. CDR3 region: CATSPSGGYTGELFF. In DNA, the CDR3 is TGCGCCACTTCGCCTAGCGGGGGTTACACCGGGGAGCTGTTTTTT.